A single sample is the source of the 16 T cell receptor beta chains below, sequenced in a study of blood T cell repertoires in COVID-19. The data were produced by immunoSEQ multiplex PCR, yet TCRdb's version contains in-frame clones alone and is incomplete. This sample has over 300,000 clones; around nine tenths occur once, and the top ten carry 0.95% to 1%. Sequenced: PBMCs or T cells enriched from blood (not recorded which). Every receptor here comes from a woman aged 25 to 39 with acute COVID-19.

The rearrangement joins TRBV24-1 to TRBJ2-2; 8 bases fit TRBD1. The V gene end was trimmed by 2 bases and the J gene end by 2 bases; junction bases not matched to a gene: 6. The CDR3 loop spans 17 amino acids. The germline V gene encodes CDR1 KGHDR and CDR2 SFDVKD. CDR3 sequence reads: CATSDSGTGENTGELFF. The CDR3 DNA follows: TGTGCCACCAGTGATTCTGGGACAGGCGAAAACACCGGGGAGCTGTTTTTT.

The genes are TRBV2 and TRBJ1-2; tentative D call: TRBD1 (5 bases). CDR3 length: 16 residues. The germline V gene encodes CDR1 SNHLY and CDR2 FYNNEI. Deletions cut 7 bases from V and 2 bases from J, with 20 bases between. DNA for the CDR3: TGTGCCAGCATCCTTATCCCGGGGGGGGGAAACTATGGCTACACCTTC. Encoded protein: CASILIPGGGNYGYTF.

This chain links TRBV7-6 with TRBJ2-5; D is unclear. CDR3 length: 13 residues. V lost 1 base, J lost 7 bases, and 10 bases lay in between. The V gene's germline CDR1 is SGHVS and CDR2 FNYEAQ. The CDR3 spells CASSLGLDMTQYF. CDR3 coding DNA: TGTGCCAGCAGCTTAGGGCTAGATATGACCCAGTACTTC.

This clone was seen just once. CDR3 protein: CASSTGARFTEAFF. The CDR3 bases are TGTGCCAGCAGTACAGGGGCCCGATTCACTGAAGCTTTCTTT. The chain has TRBV6-5 and TRBJ1-1; 7 nucleotides align to TRBD1. V dropped 5 bases and J dropped 4; count of bases not matched to a gene: 7. This CDR3 is 14 amino acids long. Per germline, CDR1 MNHEY and CDR2 SVGAGI.

The CDR3 sequence is CASSSEDRGVNEQFF. Here the CDR3 DNA reads TGTGCCAGCAGCTCCGAAGACAGGGGTGTAAATGAGCAGTTCTTC. The genes are TRBV7-9 and TRBJ2-1; 8 nucleotides align to TRBD1. The V gene's germline CDR1 is SEHNR and CDR2 FQNEAQ (reference sequence). CDR3 length: 15 residues. Trimming at V came to 4 bases and at J to 7 bases, leaving 9 bases not matched to a gene.

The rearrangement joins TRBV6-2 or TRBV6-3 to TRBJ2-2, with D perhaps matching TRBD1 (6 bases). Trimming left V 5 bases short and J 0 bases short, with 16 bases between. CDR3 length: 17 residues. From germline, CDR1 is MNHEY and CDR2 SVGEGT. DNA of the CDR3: TGTGCCAGCAGTACTAAGAGGACAGCTGCGAACACCGGGGAGCTGTTTTTT. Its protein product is CASSTKRTAANTGELFF.

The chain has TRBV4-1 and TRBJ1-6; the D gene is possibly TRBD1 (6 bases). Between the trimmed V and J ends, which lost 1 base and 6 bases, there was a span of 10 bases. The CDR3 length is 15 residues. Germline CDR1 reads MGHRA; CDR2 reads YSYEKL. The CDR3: CASSQADRINSPLHF. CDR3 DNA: TGCGCCAGCAGCCAAGCGGACAGAATTAATTCACCCCTCCACTTT.

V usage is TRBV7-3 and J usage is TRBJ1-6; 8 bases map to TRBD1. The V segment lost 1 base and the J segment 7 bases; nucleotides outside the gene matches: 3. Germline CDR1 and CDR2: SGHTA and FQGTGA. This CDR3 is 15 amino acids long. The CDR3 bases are TGTGCCAGCAGCTTAAACACAGGGGGGAATTCACCCCTCCACTTT. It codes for CASSLNTGGNSPLHF.

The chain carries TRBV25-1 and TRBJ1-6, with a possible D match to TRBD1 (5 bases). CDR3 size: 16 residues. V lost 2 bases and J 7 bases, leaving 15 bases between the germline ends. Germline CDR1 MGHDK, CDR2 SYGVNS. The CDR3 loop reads CASSEGRAGRNSPLHF. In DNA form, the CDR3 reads TGTGCCAGCAGTGAAGGTCGGGCAGGGCGCAATTCACCCCTCCACTTT. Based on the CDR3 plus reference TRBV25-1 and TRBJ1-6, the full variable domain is EADIYQTPRYLVIGTGKKITLECSQTMGHDKMYWYQQDPGMELHLIHYSYGVNSTEKGDLSSESTVSRIRTEHFPLTLESARPSHTSQYLCASSEGRAGRNSPLHFGNGTRLTVT.

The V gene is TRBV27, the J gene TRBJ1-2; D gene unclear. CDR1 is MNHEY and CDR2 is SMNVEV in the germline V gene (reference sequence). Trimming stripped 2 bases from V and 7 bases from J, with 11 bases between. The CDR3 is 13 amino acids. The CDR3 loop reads CASSLRDFTGYTF. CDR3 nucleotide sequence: TGTGCCAGCAGTTTAAGAGACTTTACTGGCTACACCTTC.

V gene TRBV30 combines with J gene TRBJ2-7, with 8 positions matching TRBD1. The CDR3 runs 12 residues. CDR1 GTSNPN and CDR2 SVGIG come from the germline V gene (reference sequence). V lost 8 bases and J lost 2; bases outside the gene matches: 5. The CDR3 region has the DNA TGTGCCGGAACAGGGGGAACCTACGAGCAGTACTTC. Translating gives CAGTGGTYEQYF.

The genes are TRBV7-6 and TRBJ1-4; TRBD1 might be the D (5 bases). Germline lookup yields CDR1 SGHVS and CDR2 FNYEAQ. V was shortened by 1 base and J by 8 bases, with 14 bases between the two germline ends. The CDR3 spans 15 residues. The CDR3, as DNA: TGTGCCAGCAGCTTAGGACAGTCGTGGCGGGAAAAACTGTTTTTT. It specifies CASSLGQSWREKLFF. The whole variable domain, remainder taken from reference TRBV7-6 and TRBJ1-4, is GAGVSQSPRYKVTKRGQDVALRCDPISGHVSLYWYRQALGQGPEFLTYFNYEAQQDKSGLPNDRFSAERPEGSISTLTIQRTEQRDSAMYRCASSLGQSWREKLFFGSGTQLSVL.

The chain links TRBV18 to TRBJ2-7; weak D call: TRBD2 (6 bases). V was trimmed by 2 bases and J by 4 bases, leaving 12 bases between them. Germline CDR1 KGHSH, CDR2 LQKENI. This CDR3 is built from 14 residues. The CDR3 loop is CASSPSRGYYEQYF. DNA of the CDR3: TGTGCCAGCTCACCATCCCGGGGGTATTACGAGCAGTACTTC.

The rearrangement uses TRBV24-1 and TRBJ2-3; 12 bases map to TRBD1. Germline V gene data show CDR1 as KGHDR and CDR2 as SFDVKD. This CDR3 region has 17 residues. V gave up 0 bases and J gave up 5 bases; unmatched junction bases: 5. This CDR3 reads CATSDLGDRGQGDTQYF. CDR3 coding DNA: TGTGCCACCAGTGATTTGGGGGACAGGGGGCAGGGAGATACGCAGTATTTT.

In DNA, the CDR3 is TGTGCCAGCACCCAGGGGGTGAACACTGAAGCTTTCTTT. Translating gives CASTQGVNTEAFF. The rearrangement joins TRBV6-5 to TRBJ1-1, with 7 bases that match TRBD1. CDR3 length: 13 residues. Looked up from germline, CDR1 is MNHEY and CDR2 is SVGAGI. V gave up 7 bases and J gave up 0 bases; unmatched junction bases: 2.

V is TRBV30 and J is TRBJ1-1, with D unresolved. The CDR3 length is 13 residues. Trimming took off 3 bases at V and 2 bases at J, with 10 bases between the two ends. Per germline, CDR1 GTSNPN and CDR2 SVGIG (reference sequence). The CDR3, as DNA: TGTGCCTGGAGCGAAACAGTAAACACTGAAGCTTTCTTT. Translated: CAWSETVNTEAFF.